This T cell receptor beta chain was retrieved from a study of T cell responses to AZD1222 COVID-19 vaccine. Study background: Second-dose intervals of approximately 4 or approximately 12 weeks were pooled. Findings of the study overall: Along spike, vaccine-associated CD4 TCRs were found throughout, with dominance at 160-218 and 743-854. AZD1222 recipients seropositive at baseline numbered only five to seven. Most donors were white British and more were female, and clonal diversity was possibly underestimated.

Measured with immunoSEQ multiplex PCR; TCRdb has only the in-frame clones, and not every one. The sample yields nearly 95,000 clones, around 91% seen once. In regard to this clone: The antigen remains undetermined.

V was pared by 5 bases and J by 1 base, with 4 bases of the junction left unmatched. The CDR3 contains 16 residues. Germline CDR1 SGHNT, CDR2 YENEEA. The sequence was obtained from an adult in good health. The chain has TRBV11-3 and TRBJ2-2; TRBD2 aligns across 10 bases. This material consisted of peripheral blood, taken on day 0 of AZD1222 vaccination. CDR3 nucleotide sequence: TGTGCCAGCAGCACCTGGACTAGCGGGAACACCGGGGAGCTGTTTTTT. This gives the protein CASSTWTSGNTGELFF. The full variable domain, completed using reference TRBV11-3 and TRBJ2-2, is EAGVVQSPRYKIIEKKQPVAFWCNPISGHNTLYWYLQNLGQGPELLIRYENEEAVDDSQLPKDRFSAERLKGVDSTLKIQPAELGDSAVYLCASSTWTSGNTGELFFGEGSRLTVL.